This passage covers 6 T cell receptor beta chains from one sample sequenced in a study of blood T cell repertoires in COVID-19. Profiling relied on immunoSEQ multiplex PCR, and the TCRdb table lists in-frame clones only, not all of them. The table has over 90,000 clones, roughly 80% seen once; the top ten hold 4.4%. The specimen was peripheral blood. The receptor set was obtained from a man aged 55-75 years with acute or convalescent COVID-19.

This chain uses TRBV9 with TRBJ2-5; D remains ambiguous. The V end lost 3 bases, the J end lost 3 bases, and 9 bases lay between the germline ends. The CDR3 is made up of 13 amino acids. Germline V lookup: CDR1 SGDLS, CDR2 YYNGEE. The DNA for the CDR3 is TGTGCCAGCAGCGCCCGATCTAAAGAGACCCAGTACTTC. Amino acids: CASSARSKETQYF.

The gene calls are TRBV7-2 and TRBJ2-3; 10 bases match TRBD2. The CDR3 is 15 amino acids. The germline CDR1 and CDR2 sequences are SGHTA and FQGNSA. With V trimmed by 4 bases and J by 4 bases, 5 bases remained unmatched. The CDR3 here is CASSSLAGAPDTQYF. The DNA for the CDR3 is TGTGCCAGCAGCTCGCTAGCGGGGGCCCCAGATACGCAGTATTTT.

This clone was seen once. The chain links TRBV5-1 to TRBJ2-1, with D possibly TRBD2 on 5 matching bases. Per germline, CDR1 SGHRS and CDR2 YFSETQ. The V end lost 4 bases, the J end lost 3 bases, and 5 bases lay between the germline ends. This CDR3 comprises 12 residues. The chain's CDR3 is CASSRGYNEQFF. CDR3 sequence (DNA): TGCGCCAGCAGCCGGGGCTACAATGAGCAGTTCTTC.

The rearrangement links TRBV7-3 to TRBJ2-1; 14 bases match TRBD2. V lost 2 bases, J lost 16 bases, and 7 bases stayed unmatched. CDR1 is SGHTA, CDR2 FQGTGA, per germline. The CDR3 runs 14 residues. CDR3 sequence: CASSLEWTSGRPFF. The DNA for the CDR3 is TGTGCCAGCAGCTTAGAATGGACTAGCGGGAGGCCATTCTTC.

V usage is TRBV7-2 and J usage is TRBJ1-1; TRBD1 agrees at 7 bases. The CDR3 has 14 amino acids. Per the germline V gene, CDR1 is SGHTA and CDR2 is FQGNSA. V lost 7 bases to trimming and J lost 4 bases; unmatched junction nucleotides: 9. CDR3 coding DNA: TGTGCCAGCATCAGCCAGGGGGTGGGCACTGAAGCTTTCTTT. It translates to CASISQGVGTEAFF.

About this clone itself: Other DNA sequences in the sample encode the same CDR3. This chain connects TRBV10-3 to TRBJ2-1; 7 bases fit TRBD2. Germline V gene lookup returns CDR1 ENHRY and CDR2 SYGVKD. Losses at the gene ends were 6 bases for V and 0 bases for J; bases not matched to a gene: 2. This CDR3 spans 14 amino acids. The CDR3, as DNA: TGTGCCATCAGCGGGGGGACCTCCTACAATGAGCAGTTCTTC. Residues: CAISGGTSYNEQFF.